The rows below give T cell receptor beta chains drawn from one sample of a study of beta chain features in type 1 diabetes. Repertoires were generated with immunoSEQ multiplex PCR, while TCRdb's copy carries only in-frame clones and drops some. Found here are roughly 730,000 clones, roughly 13% of them singletons; the top ten hold 0.022%. The material sequenced was naive CD4+ T cells from blood. The receptors stem from a young man with type 1 diabetes. The CDR3 runs from the conserved cysteine through the conserved F or W. The D gene is left open where the match is weak. Rows give clone size only sometimes, using once, few, many, or a class for an expanded clone.

CDR3nt | CDR3aa | v_gene | d_gene | j_gene | len | abundance
TGTGCCAGCAGCCCGGACTTTGGCGGGGGGTTCAATGAGCAGTTCTTC | CASSPDFGGGFNEQFF | TRBV7-9 | TRBD2 | TRBJ2-1 | 16 | few
TGTGCCAGCGGCTTCGGACAGATCGGTCAGGGCTACACCTTC | CASGFGQIGQGYTF | TRBV6-5 | NA | TRBJ1-2 | 14 | few
TGTGCCAGCTCACCGCCCGGGTCAGGGGGTGACTATGGCTACACCTTC | CASSPPGSGGDYGYTF | TRBV18 | TRBD1 | TRBJ1-2 | 16 | NA
TGTGCCAGCAGCGTAGAGGCTAGCGGGGGGAGCACAGATACGCAGTATTTT | CASSVEASGGSTDTQYF | TRBV9 | TRBD2 | TRBJ2-3 | 17 | NA
TGTGCCAGCAGGTCGGACACTACCATCTCCACCTTC | CASRSDTTISTF | TRBV5-6 | NA | TRBJ1-2 | 12 | NA
TGTGCCTGGAGTGCTCCCACCTTCACTAGCGGGGGGTTTGGAGATACGCAGTATTTT | CAWSAPTFTSGGFGDTQYF | TRBV30 | TRBD2 | TRBJ2-3 | 19 | NA
TGTGCCAGCAGGGCCCCGGGACAGGGGAGCTATGGCTACACCTTC | CASRAPGQGSYGYTF | TRBV28 | TRBD1 | TRBJ1-2 | 15 | NA
TGTGCCATCAGCGGGACAGGGGAATCCTACAATGAGCAGTTCTTC | CAISGTGESYNEQFF | TRBV10-3 | TRBD1 | TRBJ2-1 | 15 | few
TGTGCCTGGGGACAATTCTATGGCTACACCTTC | CAWGQFYGYTF | TRBV30 | NA | TRBJ1-2 | 11 | NA
TGCGCCAGCAGCCAAGATAGCGGGGGCACAGATACGCAGTATTTT | CASSQDSGGTDTQYF | TRBV4-1 | TRBD2 | TRBJ2-3 | 15 | NA
TGTGCCTGGAGGTTCCAGACCCTGAGGGCTTCACCCCTCCACTTT | CAWRFQTLRASPLHF | TRBV30 | NA | TRBJ1-6 | 15 | few
TGCGCCAGCAGCTTAGAGCTAGCGGGGAACACCGGGGAGCTGTTTTTT | CASSLELAGNTGELFF | TRBV5-1 | TRBD2 | TRBJ2-2 | 16 | NA
TGTGCCAGCAGCTCTCAGGGGACCACTGAAGCTTTCTTT | CASSSQGTTEAFF | TRBV6-1 | NA | TRBJ1-1 | 13 | few
TGTGCCAGCAGCTTGGCTATGGGCGGGGGGGCCCTAGATACGCAGTATTTT | CASSLAMGGGALDTQYF | TRBV5-4 | TRBD2 | TRBJ2-3 | 17 | NA
TGTGCCAGTAGTAGGGGATCTAGCGGGGGTTGGGAGACCCAGTACTTC | CASSRGSSGGWETQYF | TRBV19 | TRBD2 | TRBJ2-5 | 16 | few
TGTGCCAGCAGCTCCCTAGCGGGACGGAATGAGCAGTTCTTC | CASSSLAGRNEQFF | TRBV11-2 | TRBD2 | TRBJ2-1 | 14 | few
TGTGCCAGCAGTGGACCCCGACTAGCCAAAAACATTCAGTACTTC | CASSGPRLAKNIQYF | TRBV6-5 | NA | TRBJ2-4 | 15 | few
TGTGCCAGCAGTTCTGAGACAGGACATCAGCCCCAGCATTTT | CASSSETGHQPQHF | TRBV2 | NA | TRBJ1-5 | 14 | few
TGTGCCAGCAGTTTAAAGGTCCACTACAATGAGCAGTTCTTC | CASSLKVHYNEQFF | TRBV27 | NA | TRBJ2-1 | 14 | NA
TGTGCCAGCATTCAAACAGGGGGCCTTAACTATGGCTACACCTTC | CASIQTGGLNYGYTF | TRBV6-5 | TRBD1 | TRBJ1-2 | 15 | NA
TGTGCCATCACCACGGAGGGACGCACCGGGGAGCTGTTTTTT | CAITTEGRTGELFF | TRBV10-3 | NA | TRBJ2-2 | 14 | NA
TGTGCCAGCAGCCCCGCGGGGGGGTCCTACAATGAGCAGTTCTTC | CASSPAGGSYNEQFF | TRBV7-2 | TRBD2 | TRBJ2-1 | 15 | NA
TGTGCCAGCAGTTCCTCATGGACAGAGTACGAGCAGTACTTC | CASSSSWTEYEQYF | TRBV28 | NA | TRBJ2-7 | 14 | few
TGTGCCAGCACGAAGGGAACCGGGACTGAAGAGACCCAGTACTTC | CASTKGTGTEETQYF | TRBV2 | NA | TRBJ2-5 | 15 | NA
TGTGCCAGCAGCCTACATGGCTCTGGGGCCAACGTCCTGACTTTC | CASSLHGSGANVLTF | TRBV7-8 | NA | TRBJ2-6 | 15 | once
TGTGCCAGCAGCACCCGGCCGGACACTGAAGCTTTCTTT | CASSTRPDTEAFF | TRBV6-1 | NA | TRBJ1-1 | 13 | few
TGTGCCAGCAGTTCATCAACGGATACGCAGTATTTT | CASSSSTDTQYF | TRBV6-6 | NA | TRBJ2-3 | 12 | few
TGTGCCAGCAGCGCTAGCGGGGGCGGGGAGACCCAGTACTTC | CASSASGGGETQYF | TRBV11-2 | TRBD2 | TRBJ2-5 | 14 | NA
TGTGCCACCAGCAGAGCCCAGGGGCCCTACGAGCAGTACTTC | CATSRAQGPYEQYF | TRBV15 | NA | TRBJ2-7 | 14 | few
TGCGCCAGCAGCTTCGCCGGGACAGGGGGCATCGAAGCTTTCTTT | CASSFAGTGGIEAFF | TRBV5-1 | TRBD1 | TRBJ1-1 | 15 | NA
TGTGCCAGCAGTCCCCCGGGGAGAAATAACAATCAGCCCCAGCATTTT | CASSPPGRNNNQPQHF | TRBV6-6 | NA | TRBJ1-5 | 16 | few
TGTGCCAGCAGCAGAGACAGTGCGGCTATCTATGGCTACACCTTC | CASSRDSAAIYGYTF | TRBV9 | NA | TRBJ1-2 | 15 | NA
TGTGCCATCAGTGAGTCGGGACAGGGGGCATATCAGCCCCAGCATTTT | CAISESGQGAYQPQHF | TRBV10-3 | TRBD1 | TRBJ1-5 | 16 | once